A single sample gave rise to the 27 T cell receptor beta chains below, sequenced in a study of T cells in Graves' hyperthyroidism and ophthalmopathy. TCR beta CDR3 regions were amplified from RNA. When the TCR CDR3 underwent first-round RT-PCR, the HTBI primer set was used. TCRdb recomputed calls from the multiplex PCR reads with MiXCR, one row per CDR3 protein. The top ten clones hold around 29% of a sample with 700,000 to 850,000 distinct CDR3 sequences, just over 35% of them seen once. The sample taken for sequencing was blood. These receptors were obtained from a woman between 40 and 50 years old with Graves' hyperthyroidism.

Notes on this clonotype: A read error may produce the germline difference seen at one junction end. The chain links TRBV10-3 to TRBJ1-1, with D tentatively TRBD1 (5 bases). Germline CDR1 and CDR2: ENHRY and SYGVKD. The CDR3 sequence is 16 residues long. DNA for the CDR3: TGTGCCAGCAGTGAAAAGGCATCAGGGCATCACACTGAAGCTTTCTTT. Translated: CASSEKASGHHTEAFF.

This clonotype was observed at least ten times. The chain joins TRBV20-1 to TRBJ1-2; D unresolved. Germline lookup yields CDR1 DFQATT and CDR2 SNEGSKA (reference sequence). Between the trimmed V and J ends, which lost 1 base and 1 base, there was a span of 10 bases. The CDR3 has 14 residues. This chain's CDR3 is CSARVAELNYGYTF. The DNA of the CDR3 is TGCAGTGCTAGAGTGGCAGAGCTTAACTATGGCTACACCTTC.

The chain combines TRBV12-3 or TRBV12-4 with TRBJ1-5; D gene uncertain. This CDR3 region has 13 residues. Trimming took off 5 bases at V and 7 bases at J, with 12 bases between the two ends. The CDR3 loop reads CASSLSVTQPQHF. CDR3 bases: TGTGCCAGCAGTCTCTCGGTGACCCAGCCCCAGCATTTT.

V usage is TRBV7-9 and J usage is TRBJ1-1; D gene uncertain. The CDR3 has 13 residues. Germline assignment: CDR1 SEHNR and CDR2 FQNEAQ (reference sequence). V was clipped by 3 bases and J by 3 bases, with 8 bases between them. The DNA for the CDR3 is TGTGCCAGCAGCTTGGGAGGGCACACTGAAGCTTTCTTT. This gives the protein CASSLGGHTEAFF.

This clonotype appeared a few times. The genes are TRBV12-3 or TRBV12-4 and TRBJ1-2; D gene ambiguous. V lost 0 bases and J 3 bases, leaving 17 bases between the germline ends. The CDR3 runs to 17 residues. CDR3 region: CASSLAHLAPADYGYTF. CDR3 bases: TGTGCCAGCAGTTTAGCGCATTTGGCACCAGCAGACTATGGCTACACCTTC.

This clonotype was picked up a small number of times. This rearrangement joins TRBV9 to TRBJ2-2, with 14 bases matching TRBD2. This CDR3 has 18 amino acids. CDR1 and CDR2 (germline): SGDLS, YYNGEE. The junction had 8 bases not matched to a gene; V was cut back by 2 bases and J by 5 bases. The CDR3, as DNA: TGTGCCAGCAGCGTGGGACTAGCGGGAGAAGTACAGACCGGGGAGCTGTTTTTT. Amino acids: CASSVGLAGEVQTGELFF.

Concerning this clonotype: Possible read error: a much larger clone is one base away. This chain connects TRBV20-1 to TRBJ2-7; no definite D call. V was clipped by 3 bases and J by 0 bases, with 9 bases between them. CDR1 and CDR2 from the germline V gene are DFQATT and SNEGSKA (reference sequence). The CDR3 sequence is 13 residues long. The CDR3 sequence: CSASDGHSYEQYF. In DNA form, the CDR3 reads TGCAGTGCTAGTGACGGCCACTCCTACGAGCAGTACTTC.

Many counts were recorded for this clonotype. This chain uses TRBV28 with TRBJ2-6, with no clear D. The ends were cut back, 7 bases at V and 2 bases at J, with 6 bases in the middle. Germline CDR1 reads MDHEN; CDR2 reads SYDVKM. The CDR3 spans 13 residues. The CDR3 nucleotides read TGTGCCAGCACCGAAGCTGGGGCCAACGTCCTGACTTTC. It is translated as CASTEAGANVLTF.

The rearrangement uses TRBV12-3 or TRBV12-4 and TRBJ2-7, with TRBD1 matching over 7 bases. The CDR3 totals 15 residues. J lost 5 bases, V lost 2 bases, and 9 bases had no gene match. The CDR3 coding sequence is TGTGCCAGCAGTTTACGACAGGGCCACCAAGACGAGCAGTACTTC. It encodes CASSLRQGHQDEQYF.

This clonotype was seen at least ten times. This sequence joins TRBV19 and TRBJ2-6; 8 nucleotides agree with TRBD2. The CDR3 has 15 amino acids. CDR1 is LNHDA, CDR2 SQIVND, per germline (reference sequence). Trimming at V came to 10 bases and at J to 2 bases, leaving 7 bases not matched to a gene. CDR3 residues: CATLAGGAGANVLTF. CDR3 DNA: TGTGCCACCCTAGCCGGGGGGGCTGGGGCCAACGTCCTGACTTTC. The full variable domain, its missing parts supplied by reference TRBV19 and TRBJ2-6, is DGGITQSPKYLFRKEGQNVTLSCEQNLNHDAMYWYRQDPGQGLRLIYYSQIVNDFQKGDIAEGYSVSREKKESFPLTVTSAQKNPTAFYLCATLAGGAGANVLTFGAGSRLTVL.

In this sample, this clonotype turned up many times. The V call is TRBV9, the J call TRBJ2-7; 8 bases agree with TRBD1. Trimming removed 4 bases from V and 5 bases from J; junction bases left unmatched: 2. The V gene's germline CDR1 is SGDLS and CDR2 YYNGEE. The CDR3 is 12 residues long. The CDR3 DNA reads as TGTGCCAGCAGCAGGACAGGGAACGAGCAGTACTTC. Protein sequence: CASSRTGNEQYF.

Comments on this clonotype: This may be a read error, as it is one base from a much larger clone. The rearrangement links TRBV6-6 to TRBJ1-2; D gene unclear. From germline, CDR1 is MNHNY and CDR2 SVGAGI (reference sequence). The V end lost 10 bases, the J end lost 4 bases, and 10 bases lay between the germline ends. The CDR3 has 11 residues. CDR3 protein: CATRTSYGYTF. The CDR3 nucleotides are TGTGCCACCCGGACCAGCTATGGCTACACCTTC.

This clonotype was found a few times. One end of the junction varies from germline; a read error may be responsible. The J gene is TRBJ2-7, the V gene TRBV10-3; TRBD1 might be the D (6 bases). There are 16 residues in the CDR3. Germline-derived CDR1 and CDR2 are ENHRY and SYGVKD. In DNA, the CDR3 is TGTGCCAGCAGTTACCACGCCCGGGACAACCACTACGAGCAGTACTTC. It yields the protein CASSYHARDNHYEQYF.

There are many counts of this clonotype. This rearrangement joins TRBV24-1 to TRBJ1-2; TRBD1 agrees at 7 bases. V lost 7 bases to trimming and J lost 2 bases; unmatched junction nucleotides: 3. CDR3 length equals 13 residues. The germline CDR1 and CDR2 sequences are KGHDR and SFDVKD. CDR3: CATSRTGNYGYTF. The CDR3 DNA follows: TGTGCCACCAGCCGGACAGGCAACTATGGCTACACCTTC.

This clonotype was seen many times. This rearrangement joins TRBV20-1 to TRBJ2-7, with D maybe TRBD1 (5 bases). The CDR3 contains 12 residues. Germline-derived CDR1 and CDR2 are DFQATT and SNEGSKA (reference sequence). V was trimmed by 1 base and J by 2 bases, leaving 6 bases between them. The CDR3 region has the DNA TGCAGTGCTAGAGTGACAGCCTACGAGCAGTACTTC. Translated: CSARVTAYEQYF.

This clonotype has a count of ten or more. CDR3 region: CATSDRLAGAYEQYF. CDR3 sequence (DNA): TGTGCCACCAGTGATCGCCTAGCGGGAGCCTACGAGCAGTACTTC. The chain uses TRBV24-1 and TRBJ2-7; 10 bases map to TRBD2. CDR1 is KGHDR and CDR2 is SFDVKD in the germline V gene. This CDR3 has 15 amino acids. With V trimmed by 3 bases and J by 2 bases, 3 bases remained unmatched.

This clonotype was recorded at least ten times. The V and J genes are TRBV29-1 and TRBJ2-5; 8 nucleotides agree with TRBD2. The V gene's germline CDR1 is SQVTM and CDR2 ANQGSEA. The trim removed 8 bases at V and 4 bases at J, leaving 6 bases unmatched. This CDR3 has 12 residues. CDR3 region: CSPELAGETQYF. The CDR3 DNA is TGCAGCCCGGAGCTAGCGGGAGAGACCCAGTACTTC.

This clonotype was seen repeatedly, ten times or more. The J gene is TRBJ2-5, the V gene TRBV9, with unresolved D. The CDR3 has 14 residues. Germline CDR1 and CDR2: SGDLS and YYNGEE. Trimming cost V 3 bases and J 7 bases, with 16 bases left between them. In DNA, the CDR3 is TGTGCCAGCAGCGCCGAACAGCGATCGGGGACCCAGTACTTC. Encoded protein: CASSAEQRSGTQYF.

The rearrangement joins TRBV5-1 to TRBJ2-7; 9 nucleotides align to TRBD2. The germline V gene has CDR1 SGHRS and CDR2 YFSETQ. The CDR3 is 13 amino acids. With V trimmed by 5 bases and J by 3 bases, 3 bases remained unmatched. The CDR3 is CASRVAGDYEQYF. Written as DNA, the CDR3 is TGCGCCAGCAGGGTAGCGGGAGACTACGAGCAGTACTTC.

This clonotype was observed many times. The CDR3 spells CASSQEGGGGANVLTF. In DNA, the CDR3 is TGCGCCAGCAGCCAGGAAGGGGGCGGTGGGGCCAACGTCCTGACTTTC. The chain has TRBV4-3 and TRBJ2-6; TRBD1 matches 7 bases. V dropped 3 bases and J dropped 3; count of bases not matched to a gene: 5. The CDR3 totals 16 residues. Germline V lookup: CDR1 LGHNA, CDR2 YSLEER.

This clonotype came up many times. The CDR3 DNA sequence: TGTGCCAGCAGCGAAGGACTAGCGGGAATCCGTGGCGAGCAGTACTTC. Protein sequence: CASSEGLAGIRGEQYF. This chain connects TRBV11-2 to TRBJ2-7; 12 nucleotides align to TRBD2. The J segment lost 6 bases and the V segment lost 5 bases, leaving 11 bases of the junction unmatched. The CDR3 has 16 amino acids. CDR1 is SGHAT and CDR2 is FQNNGV in the germline V gene.

This clonotype was recorded many times. J is TRBJ1-2 and V is TRBV5-8; D remains ambiguous. Trimming removed 1 base at V and 8 bases at J, with 15 bases between. Germline assignment: CDR1 SGHTS and CDR2 YDEGEE. CDR3 length: 14 amino acids. Written as DNA, the CDR3 is TGTGCCAGCAGCTTGACTTTAGGCAGTCCAGGCTACACCTTC. This translates into CASSLTLGSPGYTF. The full variable domain, completed using reference TRBV5-8 and TRBJ1-2, is EAGVTQSPTHLIKTRGQQATLRCSPISGHTSVYWYQQALGLGLQFLLWYDEGEERNRGNFPPRFSGRQFPNYSSELNVNALELEDSALYLCASSLTLGSPGYTFGSGTRLTVV.

This clonotype was picked up many times. The chain is built from TRBV19 and TRBJ1-3, with D possibly being TRBD1 (6 bases). CDR1 is LNHDA and CDR2 is SQIVND in the germline V gene (reference sequence). The ends were cut back, 7 bases at V and 1 base at J, with 11 bases in the middle. This CDR3 is built from 14 residues. The CDR3 reads CASNPGASGNTIYF. In DNA form, the CDR3 reads TGTGCCAGTAATCCGGGGGCATCTGGAAACACCATATATTTT.

This clonotype appeared a few times. The rearrangement joins TRBV7-2 to TRBJ1-6; a weak D match, TRBD1 (6 bases). This CDR3 has 14 residues. V shed 7 bases and J shed 9 bases, with 16 bases lying between them. CDR1 and CDR2 (germline): SGHTA, FQGNSA. The CDR3 nucleotides read TGTGCCAGCACCATCAGGGGAAACAGTTCACCCCTCCACTTT. Translating it yields CASTIRGNSSPLHF.

Ten or more counts support this clonotype. This chain joins TRBV7-9 and TRBJ1-2; 7 bases match TRBD1. J lost 3 bases, V lost 5 bases, and 3 bases had no gene match. The CDR3 is made up of 13 amino acids. Germline CDR1 is SEHNR and CDR2 is FQNEAQ (reference sequence). The CDR3 sequence is CASSRTGYYGYTF. CDR3 DNA sequence: TGTGCCAGCAGCCGGACAGGATACTATGGCTACACCTTC.

About this clonotype: Compared with germline, one end of the junction differs, possibly owing to a read error. The chain recombines TRBV20-1 with TRBJ2-2; D possibly matches TRBD1 or TRBD2 (5 bases each). The CDR3 length is 12 residues. Germline lookup yields CDR1 DFQATT and CDR2 SNEGSKA (reference sequence). CDR3 loop: CSAPLGAGEPFF. The CDR3 bases are TGCAGTGCTCCACTAGGGGCCGGGGAGCCGTTTTTT.

Note on this clonotype: The junction and the germline gene differ at one end; a read error may be behind it. The chain links TRBV19 to TRBJ2-7; TRBD1 matches 7 bases. The CDR3 is 15 amino acids. The germline CDR1 and CDR2 sequences are LNHDA and SQIVND (reference sequence). The CDR3 sequence: CAGRGGAGGADEQYF. The CDR3 DNA sequence: TGTGCCGGTAGAGGAGGCGCAGGGGGTGCCGACGAGCAGTACTTC.